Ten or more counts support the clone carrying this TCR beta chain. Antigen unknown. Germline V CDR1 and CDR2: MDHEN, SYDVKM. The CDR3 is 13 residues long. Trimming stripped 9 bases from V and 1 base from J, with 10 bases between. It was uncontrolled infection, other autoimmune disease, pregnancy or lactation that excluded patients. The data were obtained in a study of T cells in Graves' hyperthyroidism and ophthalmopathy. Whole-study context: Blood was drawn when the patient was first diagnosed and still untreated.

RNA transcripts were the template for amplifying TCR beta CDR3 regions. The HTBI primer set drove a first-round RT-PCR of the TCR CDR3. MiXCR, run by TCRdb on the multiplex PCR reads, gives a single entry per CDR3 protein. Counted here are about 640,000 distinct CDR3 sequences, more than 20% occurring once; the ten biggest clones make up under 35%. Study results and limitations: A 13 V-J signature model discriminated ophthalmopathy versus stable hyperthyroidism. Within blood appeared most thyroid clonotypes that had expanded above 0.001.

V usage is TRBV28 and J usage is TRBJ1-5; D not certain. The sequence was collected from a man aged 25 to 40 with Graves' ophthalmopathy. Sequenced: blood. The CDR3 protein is CASRKFSNQPQHF. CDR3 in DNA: TGTGCCAGTCGGAAGTTCAGCAATCAGCCCCAGCATTTT.